These 31 T cell receptor beta chains came from one sample sequenced in a study of blood T cell repertoires in COVID-19. Clones were sequenced by immunoSEQ multiplex PCR, and TCRdb holds only the in-frame ones, with some missing. The repertoire holds about 89,000 clones, 55% to 75% seen once, with approximately 15% in the top ten. Specimen: peripheral blood. All receptors come from a woman over 75 with acute or convalescent COVID-19.

The J gene is TRBJ1-3, the V gene TRBV6-6, with 9 positions matching TRBD1. Germline-derived CDR1 and CDR2 are MNHNY and SVGAGI (reference sequence). With 4 bases clipped from V and 4 bases from J, the junction kept 5 bases outside the gene matches. The CDR3 has 15 residues. The CDR3 nucleotides are TGTGCCAGCAGTTCAAACAGGGGGCGGGGAAACACCATATATTTT. Translating it yields CASSSNRGRGNTIYF.

The chain employs TRBV11-2 and TRBJ2-7; no reliable D call. The CDR3 length is 12 residues. In germline, CDR1 is SGHAT, CDR2 FQNNGV. Trimming pared 4 bases from V and 2 bases from J, leaving 6 bases between. The CDR3 reads CASSSQAYEQYF. CDR3 bases: TGTGCCAGCAGCTCACAAGCCTACGAGCAGTACTTC.

The sample holds many counts of this clone. This rearrangement joins TRBV7-6 to TRBJ2-1, with TRBD2 matching 7 bases. Germline-derived CDR1 and CDR2 are SGHVS and FNYEAQ. The CDR3 loop spans 17 amino acids. Trimming at V came to 4 bases and at J to 0 bases, leaving 9 bases not matched to a gene. The CDR3 bases are TGTGCCAGCAGCTCGGGGATAGCGGGCCGCTCCTACAATGAGCAGTTCTTC. Its translation: CASSSGIAGRSYNEQFF.

This clone was seen more than once but under ten times. The chain is built from TRBV7-2 and TRBJ2-5; TRBD2 aligns across 12 bases. The CDR3 length is 18 residues. From germline, CDR1 is SGHTA and CDR2 FQGNSA. Trimming took 5 bases from V and 4 from J; bases not matched to a gene: 14. The CDR3 region is CASSVASGGALNGETQYF. The CDR3 DNA reads TGTGCCAGCAGCGTGGCTAGCGGGGGGGCCTTGAATGGAGAGACCCAGTACTTC.

The V call is TRBV19, the J call TRBJ1-5; D gene ambiguous. The ends were cut back, 3 bases at V and 3 bases at J, with 12 bases in the middle. Germline assignment: CDR1 LNHDA and CDR2 SQIVND (reference sequence). The CDR3 sequence is 15 residues long. The CDR3 bases are TGTGCCAGTAGTATTAAAGGGAGTTTCAATCAGCCCCAGCATTTT. Translation: CASSIKGSFNQPQHF.

The chain links TRBV10-3 to TRBJ1-1; the D is unclear. Germline CDR1 and CDR2: ENHRY and SYGVKD. Trimming cost V 10 bases and J 3 bases, with 15 bases left between them. The CDR3 runs 13 residues. In DNA, the CDR3 is TGTGCCACCATGGAGGGCGGCCACACTGAAGCTTTCTTT. Translating it yields CATMEGGHTEAFF.

Only one count was recorded for this clone. This chain links TRBV9 with TRBJ1-2; D is perhaps TRBD1 (5 bases). The germline V gene encodes CDR1 SGDLS and CDR2 YYNGEE. The CDR3 extends over 14 amino acids. Trimming shortened V by 3 bases and J by 4 bases, and 13 bases separated the two germline ends. The CDR3 spells CASSANQGGYGYTF. CDR3 nucleotide sequence: TGTGCCAGCAGCGCAAACCAGGGTGGCTATGGCTACACCTTC.

The gene calls are TRBV24-1 and TRBJ1-5, with 8 bases fitting TRBD1. CDR1 and CDR2 (germline): KGHDR, SFDVKD. The CDR3 contains 13 residues. The V gene end was trimmed by 4 bases and the J gene end by 9 bases; junction bases not matched to a gene: 4. The CDR3 is CATSETTGGPQHF. CDR3 bases: TGTGCCACCAGTGAGACCACAGGGGGGCCCCAGCATTTT.

V gene TRBV9 combines with J gene TRBJ1-6; 7 bases line up with TRBD1. The junction had 5 bases not matched to a gene; V was cut back by 4 bases and J by 7 bases. This CDR3 is 14 amino acids long. Germline V gene lookup returns CDR1 SGDLS and CDR2 YYNGEE. CDR3 DNA sequence: TGTGCCAGCAGCCCCAGACAGGGAAATTCACCCCTCCACTTT. It encodes CASSPRQGNSPLHF.

There are a few counts of this clone. This sequence joins TRBV19 and TRBJ1-2, with TRBD1 matching 10 bases. The V segment lost 8 bases and the J segment 7 bases; nucleotides outside the gene matches: 13. The CDR3 totals 15 residues. Germline loops: CDR1 LNHDA, CDR2 SQIVND (reference sequence). In DNA form, the CDR3 reads TGTGCCAGTGCCAGCCCCGGGACAGGGGAGCGTGGCTACACCTTC. It is translated as CASASPGTGERGYTF.

This chain uses TRBV5-6 with TRBJ1-6, with 7 positions matching TRBD1. The CDR3 is 15 amino acids. Germline-derived CDR1 and CDR2 are SGHDT and YYEEEE. V gave up 3 bases and J gave up 9 bases; unmatched junction bases: 9. The CDR3 reads CASSSATGAGSPLHF. The DNA for the CDR3 is TGTGCCAGCAGCTCGGCAACAGGGGCCGGTTCACCCCTCCACTTT.

This clone was seen repeatedly, ten times or more. This chain connects TRBV5-5 to TRBJ1-2; D is perhaps TRBD1 (5 bases). The germline V gene has CDR1 SGHKS and CDR2 YYEKEE (reference sequence). The V gene lost 0 bases and the J gene lost 3 bases, with 15 bases spanning the gap. This CDR3 is 16 amino acids long. CDR3 loop: CASSLGDDRAYYGYTF. Here the CDR3 DNA reads TGTGCCAGCAGCTTGGGTGATGACAGAGCCTACTATGGCTACACCTTC.

The chain is built from TRBV2 and TRBJ1-2, with D maybe TRBD1 (6 bases). Deletions cut 1 base from V and 3 bases from J, with 12 bases between. CDR3 size: 15 residues. Germline V lookup: CDR1 SNHLY, CDR2 FYNNEI. The CDR3 here is CASSEGQAAYYGYTF. The DNA of the CDR3 is TGTGCCAGCAGTGAAGGACAGGCGGCGTACTATGGCTACACCTTC.

The chain carries TRBV4-1 and TRBJ1-5; the D gene is possibly TRBD1 (5 bases). CDR1 MGHRA and CDR2 YSYEKL come from the germline V gene. V gave up 4 bases and J gave up 7 bases, with 23 bases separating them. The CDR3 extends over 17 amino acids. CDR3: CASSPQVVGGPNQPQHF. The CDR3 DNA sequence: TGCGCCAGCAGCCCGCAGGTAGTCGGGGGTCCCAACCAGCCCCAGCATTTT.

J is TRBJ1-2 and V is TRBV2, with D uncertain. V was cut by 11 bases and J by 8 bases, with 18 bases left in between. Germline assignment: CDR1 SNHLY and CDR2 FYNNEI. This CDR3 is 12 amino acids long. The CDR3 reads CASHSGSTGYTF. Written as DNA, the CDR3 is TGTGCCTCCCACTCAGGCTCCACGGGCTACACCTTC. Using reference TRBV2 and TRBJ1-2 for the parts outside the CDR3, the full variable domain is EPEVTQTPSHQVTQMGQEVILRCVPISNHLYFYWYRQILGQKVEFLVSFYNNEISEKSEIFDDQFSVERPDGSNFTLKIRSTKLEDSAMYFCASHSGSTGYTFGSGTRLTVV.

This clone turned up a few times. The chain employs TRBV4-3 and TRBJ1-2, with 12 nucleotides matching TRBD1. CDR1 is LGHNA, CDR2 YSLEER, per germline. V lost 3 bases and J lost 5; bases outside the gene matches: 16. The CDR3 has 19 amino acids. The DNA for the CDR3 is TGCGCCAGCAGCCACAAAGACCGGGACAGGGGGCTCCCTATGTATGGCTACACCTTC. Encoded protein: CASSHKDRDRGLPMYGYTF.

The chain is built from TRBV4-1 and TRBJ1-5, with a tentative D call TRBD1 (5 bases). Germline-derived CDR1 and CDR2 are MGHRA and YSYEKL. The CDR3 contains 16 residues. Trimming cost V 0 bases and J 9 bases, with 18 bases left between them. CDR3 loop: CASSQDYHGGSGPQHF. The CDR3 DNA reads as TGCGCCAGCAGCCAAGATTATCACGGGGGGTCCGGGCCCCAGCATTTT.

The CDR3 sequence: CASSQLRARTGELFF. The CDR3 nucleotides read TGTGCCAGCAGCCAATTAAGGGCGAGGACCGGGGAGCTGTTTTTT. The V gene is TRBV14, the J gene TRBJ1-3; D gene uncertain. The better agreement between TRBJ2-2 and the DNA end casts doubt on the J call. The CDR3 is 15 residues long. Germline V lookup: CDR1 SGHDN, CDR2 FVKESK.

To note about this clone: Since the CDR3 does not end with the conserved phenylalanine or tryptophan, this likely comes from a read error. The DNA is omitted, as the CDR3 cannot be located on it reliably, and the CDR3 follows TCRdb's listing. The CDR3 loop is CAWTRGQGRFVP. The chain has TRBV30 and TRBJ1-2; the D segment call TRBD1 is taken from the table without a DNA check. CDR1 is GTSNPN, CDR2 SVGIG, per germline (reference sequence). The CDR3 sequence runs 12 residues, both termini included.

The table lists this clone with many counts. The V and J genes are TRBV5-4 and TRBJ2-7; 8 bases match TRBD1. Germline CDR1 SGHNT, CDR2 YYREEE (reference sequence). The CDR3 spans 16 residues. J gave up 0 bases and V 3 bases, and 8 bases lay outside the gene matches. Here the CDR3 DNA reads TGTGCCAGCAGCTCCCCAGGGACAGGTGACTCCTACGAGCAGTACTTC. The encoded protein is CASSSPGTGDSYEQYF.

The rearrangement uses TRBV9 and TRBJ1-1; no firm D call. Looked up from germline, CDR1 is SGDLS and CDR2 is YYNGEE. This CDR3 has 15 amino acids. Trimming stripped 4 bases from V and 3 bases from J, with 16 bases between. The CDR3 DNA sequence: TGTGCCAGCAGCCCCAGCCCGGGGAGGGACACTGAAGCTTTCTTT. Protein product: CASSPSPGRDTEAFF.

This clone showed up just a few times. The chain employs TRBV7-9 and TRBJ1-3; a possible D gene is TRBD1 (5 bases). V was pared by 5 bases and J by 0 bases, with 8 bases between. The CDR3 sequence is 14 residues long. The germline V gene encodes CDR1 SEHNR and CDR2 FQNEAQ (reference sequence). DNA for the CDR3: TGTGCCAGCAGCGCAGACAGCTCTGGAAACACCATATATTTT. It encodes CASSADSSGNTIYF.

The count of this clone is one. The chain uses TRBV2 and TRBJ1-2; the match to TRBD1 covers 7 bases. This CDR3 is 13 amino acids long. Germline CDR1 SNHLY, CDR2 FYNNEI. V lost 5 bases to trimming and J lost 2 bases; unmatched junction nucleotides: 2. The CDR3 nucleotides are TGTGCCAGCAGTTACAGGGGAAACTATGGCTACACCTTC. This sequence encodes CASSYRGNYGYTF.

J is TRBJ2-5 and V is TRBV27, with D uncertain. The CDR3 is made up of 15 amino acids. CDR1 is MNHEY and CDR2 is SMNVEV in the germline V gene (reference sequence). With 3 bases removed from V and 5 bases from J, the gap between germline ends came to 16 bases. The CDR3, as DNA: TGTGCCAGCAGTTTCTCGAGAGTAGGCGGTGAGACCCAGTACTTC. Translating gives CASSFSRVGGETQYF.

The chain combines TRBV4-3 with TRBJ1-2; D unresolved. Trimming stripped 0 bases from V and 7 bases from J, with 15 bases between. The CDR3 extends over 15 amino acids. The germline CDR1 and CDR2 sequences are LGHNA and YSLEER. CDR3 residues: CASSQDTAGRSGYTF. The CDR3, as DNA: TGCGCCAGCAGCCAAGATACCGCGGGCAGATCTGGCTACACCTTC.

This clone was observed a handful of times. V gene TRBV19 combines with J gene TRBJ2-7; 7 nucleotides match TRBD1. The CDR3 totals 15 residues. The trim removed 3 bases at V and 1 base at J, leaving 6 bases unmatched. Germline lookup yields CDR1 LNHDA and CDR2 SQIVND (reference sequence). CDR3 DNA: TGTGCCAGTAGTATTGACAGGGCACCTTCCTACGAGCAGTACTTC. Protein sequence: CASSIDRAPSYEQYF. Looking up the rest from reference TRBV19 and TRBJ2-7 gives the full variable domain: DGGITQSPKYLFRKEGQNVTLSCEQNLNHDAMYWYRQDPGQGLRLIYYSQIVNDFQKGDIAEGYSVSREKKESFPLTVTSAQKNPTAFYLCASSIDRAPSYEQYFGPGTRLTVT.

This clone was seen at least ten times. V gene TRBV30 combines with J gene TRBJ1-3, with a possible D match to TRBD1 (5 bases). Trimming removed 1 base at V and 7 bases at J, with 26 bases between. Germline CDR1 and CDR2: GTSNPN and SVGIG (reference sequence). CDR3 length: 18 residues. CDR3 sequence reads: CAWSATGSEVILGNTIYF. The DNA for the CDR3 is TGTGCCTGGAGTGCAACAGGTAGTGAAGTAATCCTTGGGAACACCATATATTTT.

This clone has only one observation. In the same sample, other DNA sequences code for this CDR3. The genes are TRBV5-1 and TRBJ2-5, with a weak D call TRBD1 (5 bases). Germline V gives CDR1 SGHRS, CDR2 YFSETQ. Trimming pared 0 bases from V and 3 bases from J, leaving 6 bases between. The CDR3 loop spans 13 amino acids. The CDR3 DNA reads TGCGCCAGCAGCTTGGAAGGGGAAGAGACCCAGTACTTC. It translates to CASSLEGEETQYF. Using reference TRBV5-1 and TRBJ2-5 for the parts outside the CDR3, the full variable domain is KAGVTQTPRYLIKTRGQQVTLSCSPISGHRSVSWYQQTPGQGLQFLFEYFSETQRNKGNFPGRFSGRQFSNSRSEMNVSTLELGDSALYLCASSLEGEETQYFGPGTRLLVL.

This clone has a handful of counts. V gene TRBV25-1 combines with J gene TRBJ1-1, with D perhaps matching TRBD1 (6 bases). Germline V gives CDR1 MGHDK, CDR2 SYGVNS. Deletions cut 3 bases from V and 10 bases from J, with 15 bases between. This CDR3 is built from 13 residues. The CDR3 sequence: CASSDLALTGAFF. The CDR3 DNA sequence: TGTGCCAGCAGTGATTTGGCCCTGACAGGAGCTTTCTTT.

The V and J genes are TRBV10-3 and TRBJ1-6, with D perhaps TRBD1 (6 bases). This CDR3 has 14 residues. V gave up 6 bases and J gave up 8 bases, with 14 bases separating them. Germline V lookup: CDR1 ENHRY, CDR2 SYGVKD. The CDR3 reads CAIREVTGDSPLHF. The CDR3, as DNA: TGTGCCATCAGGGAGGTGACAGGCGATTCACCCCTCCACTTT.

J is TRBJ1-5 and V is TRBV28; 10 nucleotides line up with TRBD1. Looked up from germline, CDR1 is MDHEN and CDR2 is SYDVKM. V lost 6 bases and J lost 9; bases outside the gene matches: 8. This CDR3 has 14 residues. The CDR3 bases are TGTGCCAGCAGCACTGACAGGGGGCGTCCGCCCCAGCATTTT. This gives the protein CASSTDRGRPPQHF. Supplemented by reference TRBV28 and TRBJ1-5, the full variable domain reads DVKVTQSSRYLVKRTGEKVFLECVQDMDHENMFWYRQDPGLGLRLIYFSYDVKMKEKGDIPEGYSVSREKKERFSLILESASTNQTSMYLCASSTDRGRPPQHFGDGTRLSIL.